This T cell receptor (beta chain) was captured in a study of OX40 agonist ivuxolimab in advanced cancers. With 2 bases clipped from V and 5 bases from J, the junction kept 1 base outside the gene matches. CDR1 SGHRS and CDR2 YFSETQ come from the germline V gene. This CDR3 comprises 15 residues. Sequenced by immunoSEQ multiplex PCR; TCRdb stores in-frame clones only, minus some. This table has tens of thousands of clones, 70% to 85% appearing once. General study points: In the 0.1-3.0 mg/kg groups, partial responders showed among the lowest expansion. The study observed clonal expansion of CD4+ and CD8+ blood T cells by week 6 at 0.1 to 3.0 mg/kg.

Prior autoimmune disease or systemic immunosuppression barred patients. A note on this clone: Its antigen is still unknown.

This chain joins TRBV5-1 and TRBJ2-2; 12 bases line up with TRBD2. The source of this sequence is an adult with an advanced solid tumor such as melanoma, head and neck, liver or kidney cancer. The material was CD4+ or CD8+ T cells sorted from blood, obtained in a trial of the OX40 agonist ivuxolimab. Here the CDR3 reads CASSFGLAGTGELFF. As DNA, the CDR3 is TGCGCCAGCAGCTTCGGACTAGCGGGGACCGGGGAGCTGTTTTTT. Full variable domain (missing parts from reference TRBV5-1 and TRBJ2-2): KAGVTQTPRYLIKTRGQQVTLSCSPISGHRSVSWYQQTPGQGLQFLFEYFSETQRNKGNFPGRFSGRQFSNSRSEMNVSTLELGDSALYLCASSFGLAGTGELFFGEGSRLTVL.